Listed below are T cell receptor beta chains from one sample, sequenced in a study of blood T cell repertoires in COVID-19. Only in-frame clones appear in the TCRdb table, and some are missing; sequencing was by immunoSEQ multiplex PCR. The profile shows about 100,000 clones, about nine tenths of them singletons. The sample consisted of peripheral blood. These receptors were collected from a man between 45 and 60 years old with acute or convalescent COVID-19. CDR3s include the opening cysteine and the closing phenylalanine or tryptophan. The D gene is left open where the match is weak. Some rows mark clone size as missing; the rest say once, few, many or name a class of expanded clone.

CDR3 DNA: TGTGCTAGTGGTTTGTACCCCCCCGGTGGAAACACCATATATTTT
CDR3 protein: CASGLYPPGGNTIYF
D gene: NA
CDR3 length: 15
clone size: NA
V gene: TRBV12-5
J gene: TRBJ1-3

CDR3 DNA: TGCGCCAGCAGCCGCATGAGGGGGTCGAACTATGGCTACACCTTC
CDR3 protein: CASSRMRGSNYGYTF
D gene: NA
CDR3 length: 15
clone size: NA
V gene: TRBV4-1
J gene: TRBJ1-2

CDR3 DNA: TGCAGCGTAAAGGGGGTAAATGGAAACACCATATATTTT
CDR3 protein: CSVKGVNGNTIYF
D gene: NA
CDR3 length: 13
clone size: few
V gene: TRBV29-1
J gene: TRBJ1-3

CDR3 DNA: TGTGCCAGCAGTTACTCACTCCGGGACACAAGGTTGGATCAGCCCCAGCATTTT
CDR3 protein: CASSYSLRDTRLDQPQHF
D gene: NA
CDR3 length: 18
clone size: NA
V gene: TRBV6-2/TRBV6-3
J gene: TRBJ1-5

CDR3 DNA: TGTGCCAGCTCACCACCGGGACTAGCGGGAGTCACAGATACGCAGTATTTT
CDR3 protein: CASSPPGLAGVTDTQYF
D gene: TRBD2
CDR3 length: 17
clone size: NA
V gene: TRBV18
J gene: TRBJ2-3

CDR3 DNA: TGTGCCTGGAGCGAGGGACACCAGCAAGAGACCCAGTACTTC
CDR3 protein: CAWSEGHQQETQYF
D gene: NA
CDR3 length: 14
clone size: NA
V gene: TRBV30
J gene: TRBJ2-5

CDR3 DNA: TGCGCCAGCAGCCAAGACCGGCTATTAGGGGAGGGCCCTGATACGCAGTATTTT
CDR3 protein: CASSQDRLLGEGPDTQYF
D gene: TRBD2
CDR3 length: 18
clone size: NA
V gene: TRBV4-3
J gene: TRBJ2-3

CDR3 DNA: TGTGCCAGTAGTATAGTGGGTAGCGGGAGTCAAAATGAGCAGTTCTTC
CDR3 protein: CASSIVGSGSQNEQFF
D gene: TRBD2
CDR3 length: 16
clone size: NA
V gene: TRBV19
J gene: TRBJ2-1

CDR3 DNA: TGTGCCAGCAGCTTATCTCCAGCGGCGAACACCGGGGAGCTGTTTTTT
CDR3 protein: CASSLSPAANTGELFF
D gene: NA
CDR3 length: 16
clone size: NA
V gene: TRBV7-9
J gene: TRBJ2-2

CDR3 DNA: TGTGCCAGCAGCTTATCGAGGGTCGAGCAGTACTTC
CDR3 protein: CASSLSRVEQYF
D gene: NA
CDR3 length: 12
clone size: NA
V gene: TRBV11-2
J gene: TRBJ2-7

CDR3 DNA: TGTGCCAGCTCACCATTGACAGGGGGCTTGGAGACCCAGTACTTC
CDR3 protein: CASSPLTGGLETQYF
D gene: TRBD1
CDR3 length: 15
clone size: once
V gene: TRBV18
J gene: TRBJ2-5

CDR3 DNA: TGTGCTAGTGGTTTGGTACTAGGAGGGTCCGGGGAGCTGTTTTTT
CDR3 protein: CASGLVLGGSGELFF
D gene: NA
CDR3 length: 15
clone size: NA
V gene: TRBV12-5
J gene: TRBJ2-2

CDR3 DNA: TGTGCCAGTAGTATAGGAGGCCTGAGGAAAACTGAAGCTTTCTTT
CDR3 protein: CASSIGGLRKTEAFF
D gene: NA
CDR3 length: 15
clone size: NA
V gene: TRBV19
J gene: TRBJ1-1

CDR3 DNA: TGCAGTGCTCCCACCTACAATGAGCAGTTCTTC
CDR3 protein: CSAPTYNEQFF
D gene: NA
CDR3 length: 11
clone size: NA
V gene: TRBV20-1
J gene: TRBJ2-1

CDR3 DNA: TGTGCCAGCAGTACGAACGGGGATGAGCAGTTCTTC
CDR3 protein: CASSTNGDEQFF
D gene: NA
CDR3 length: 12
clone size: NA
V gene: TRBV6-5
J gene: TRBJ2-1

CDR3 DNA: TGTGCCAGTAGTACAGGAGGTTTTGATTCACCCCTCCACTTT
CDR3 protein: CASSTGGFDSPLHF
D gene: NA
CDR3 length: 14
clone size: NA
V gene: TRBV19
J gene: TRBJ1-6

CDR3 DNA: TGTGCCAGCAGTTACCATCGGGAGAAGAACCACGAGCAGTACTTC
CDR3 protein: CASSYHREKNHEQYF
D gene: NA
CDR3 length: 15
clone size: NA
V gene: TRBV6-6
J gene: TRBJ2-7

CDR3 DNA: TGTGCCACCAGTCGGGAGACAGATACGCAGTATTTT
CDR3 protein: CATSRETDTQYF
D gene: NA
CDR3 length: 12
clone size: NA
V gene: TRBV24-1
J gene: TRBJ2-3

CDR3 DNA: TGCGCCAGCAGCTTCGCGGCAGAGATGAACACTGAAGCTTTCTTT
CDR3 protein: CASSFAAEMNTEAFF
D gene: NA
CDR3 length: 15
clone size: NA
V gene: TRBV5-1
J gene: TRBJ1-1

CDR3 DNA: TGTGCCAGCACCCGCGGGGGGTTGGGAGAAGCTTTCTTT
CDR3 protein: CASTRGGLGEAFF
D gene: NA
CDR3 length: 13
clone size: NA
V gene: TRBV6-5
J gene: TRBJ1-1

CDR3 DNA: TGTGCCAGCAGCTTAAGTGCCGGGTCTAACACCGGGGAGCTGTTTTTT
CDR3 protein: CASSLSAGSNTGELFF
D gene: NA
CDR3 length: 16
clone size: NA
V gene: TRBV5-4
J gene: TRBJ2-2

CDR3 DNA: TGTGCCAGTAGTCTGGATGGTAGCGGGGTAAATGAGCAGTTCTTC
CDR3 protein: CASSLDGSGVNEQFF
D gene: TRBD2
CDR3 length: 15
clone size: NA
V gene: TRBV19
J gene: TRBJ2-1

CDR3 DNA: TGTGCCAGTAGTATAGATCAGTCCGGGACATCTTACTCTGGGGCCAACGTCCTGACTTTC
CDR3 protein: CASSIDQSGTSYSGANVLTF
D gene: NA
CDR3 length: 20
clone size: NA
V gene: TRBV19
J gene: TRBJ2-6

CDR3 DNA: TGTGCCAGCAGCCCCGGACTAGCGGGAGGAGGAGAGACCCAGTACTTC
CDR3 protein: CASSPGLAGGGETQYF
D gene: TRBD2
CDR3 length: 16
clone size: NA
V gene: TRBV5-4
J gene: TRBJ2-5

CDR3 DNA: TGTGCCAGCAGGTCGACAGGGTCAGAGACCCAGTACTTC
CDR3 protein: CASRSTGSETQYF
D gene: TRBD1
CDR3 length: 13
clone size: NA
V gene: TRBV6-5
J gene: TRBJ2-5

CDR3 DNA: TGTGCCAGCAGTTACTCTGTTCAACAGGGCCATCTCGAGCAGTATTTC
CDR3 protein: CASSYSVQQGHLEQYF
D gene: NA
CDR3 length: 16
clone size: NA
V gene: TRBV6-2/TRBV6-3
J gene: TRBJ2-7

CDR3 DNA: TGTGCCAGCAGTCCGTCAGGCGATAGTGATGAAAAACTGTTTTTT
CDR3 protein: CASSPSGDSDEKLFF
D gene: NA
CDR3 length: 15
clone size: NA
V gene: TRBV2
J gene: TRBJ1-4

CDR3 DNA: TGTGCCAGCAGTTACCCACAAGCGGGAGGCGGAAGAAATGAGCAGTTCTTC
CDR3 protein: CASSYPQAGGGRNEQFF
D gene: TRBD2
CDR3 length: 17
clone size: once
V gene: TRBV6-2/TRBV6-3
J gene: TRBJ2-1

CDR3 DNA: TGTGCCAGCAGCCAAGAAGGACTAGCTCTCACCGGGGAGCTGTTTTTT
CDR3 protein: CASSQEGLALTGELFF
D gene: TRBD2
CDR3 length: 16
clone size: NA
V gene: TRBV3-1/TRBV3-2
J gene: TRBJ2-2

CDR3 DNA: TGTGCCAGCAGCCACTCACCGAGGAGGAACACTGAAGCTTTCTTT
CDR3 protein: CASSHSPRRNTEAFF
D gene: NA
CDR3 length: 15
clone size: NA
V gene: TRBV21-1
J gene: TRBJ1-1

CDR3 DNA: TGCGCCAGCAGCCAAATCTCTGGGGCCAACGTCCTGACTTTC
CDR3 protein: CASSQISGANVLTF
D gene: NA
CDR3 length: 14
clone size: NA
V gene: TRBV5-1
J gene: TRBJ2-6

CDR3 DNA: TGTGCCAGCTCCCGGGACAGGGGAACAGATACGCAGTATTTT
CDR3 protein: CASSRDRGTDTQYF
D gene: TRBD1
CDR3 length: 14
clone size: few
V gene: TRBV18
J gene: TRBJ2-3

CDR3 DNA: TGTGCCAGCAGCTTAGTTGGGACTAGCGGAGGCTCCTACGAGCAGTACTTC
CDR3 protein: CASSLVGTSGGSYEQYF
D gene: TRBD2
CDR3 length: 17
clone size: NA
V gene: TRBV11-2
J gene: TRBJ2-7

CDR3 DNA: TGTGCCACCAGTGATTTCGGGAGAGGGGCCCAAGAGACCCAGTACTTC
CDR3 protein: CATSDFGRGAQETQYF
D gene: NA
CDR3 length: 16
clone size: NA
V gene: TRBV24-1
J gene: TRBJ2-5

CDR3 DNA: TGCGCCAGCAGTGAGGTAGCGGGAGCCGAGCAGTACTTC
CDR3 protein: CASSEVAGAEQYF
D gene: TRBD2
CDR3 length: 13
clone size: NA
V gene: TRBV10-2
J gene: TRBJ2-7

CDR3 DNA: TGTGCCACCAGCATCGGAGGGGCCCCATCTAACTATGGCTACACCTTC
CDR3 protein: CATSIGGAPSNYGYTF
D gene: NA
CDR3 length: 16
clone size: NA
V gene: TRBV15
J gene: TRBJ1-2

CDR3 DNA: TGTGCCTGGAGTCCGGACAGACATAACTATGGCTACACCTTC
CDR3 protein: CAWSPDRHNYGYTF
D gene: NA
CDR3 length: 14
clone size: NA
V gene: TRBV30
J gene: TRBJ1-2

CDR3 DNA: TGTGCCAGTAGTTCCGGGACTAGCGGGAGTACTGAGCAGTTCTTC
CDR3 protein: CASSSGTSGSTEQFF
D gene: TRBD2
CDR3 length: 15
clone size: NA
V gene: TRBV19
J gene: TRBJ2-1

CDR3 DNA: TGCGCCAGCAGCTTAAGGGGACAGTACTACGAGCAGTACTTC
CDR3 protein: CASSLRGQYYEQYF
D gene: TRBD1
CDR3 length: 14
clone size: NA
V gene: TRBV5-1
J gene: TRBJ2-7

CDR3 DNA: TGTGCCAGCAGCTTGGACGCGGGAGGGACCATGAACACTGAAGCTTTCTTT
CDR3 protein: CASSLDAGGTMNTEAFF
D gene: NA
CDR3 length: 17
clone size: NA
V gene: TRBV5-6
J gene: TRBJ1-1

CDR3 DNA: TGTGCCAGCAGTCGGACTGCTCGCTCCTACGAGCAGTACTTC
CDR3 protein: CASSRTARSYEQYF
D gene: NA
CDR3 length: 14
clone size: NA
V gene: TRBV6-5
J gene: TRBJ2-7

CDR3 DNA: TGTGCCAGCAGCTTAGGGGCAGGAACCTATGGCTACACCTTC
CDR3 protein: CASSLGAGTYGYTF
D gene: NA
CDR3 length: 14
clone size: NA
V gene: TRBV11-2
J gene: TRBJ1-2

CDR3 DNA: TGTGCCAGCAGCTTAGACATAGCGGGCGGGGATACGCAGTATTTT
CDR3 protein: CASSLDIAGGDTQYF
D gene: TRBD2
CDR3 length: 15
clone size: NA
V gene: TRBV7-2
J gene: TRBJ2-3

CDR3 DNA: TGTGCCAGCAGTGATAACAGTTTGAACACTGAAGCTTTCTTT
CDR3 protein: CASSDNSLNTEAFF
D gene: NA
CDR3 length: 14
clone size: NA
V gene: TRBV6-4
J gene: TRBJ1-1

CDR3 DNA: TGTGCCAGCTCACCACCCGGGGGGCGATCTTGGAATGAGCAGTTCTTC
CDR3 protein: CASSPPGGRSWNEQFF
D gene: NA
CDR3 length: 16
clone size: NA
V gene: TRBV18
J gene: TRBJ2-1

CDR3 DNA: TGCAGCGTGAAACCGCTAGGTTATGGCTACACCTTC
CDR3 protein: CSVKPLGYGYTF
D gene: NA
CDR3 length: 12
clone size: NA
V gene: TRBV29-1
J gene: TRBJ1-2

CDR3 DNA: TGTGCCAGCAGCGTAGCCCGGACAGGAGTAAACACCATATATTTT
CDR3 protein: CASSVARTGVNTIYF
D gene: TRBD1
CDR3 length: 15
clone size: once
V gene: TRBV9
J gene: TRBJ1-3

CDR3 DNA: TGTGCCAGCAGTTTCGGGAATGAGCAGTTCTTC
CDR3 protein: CASSFGNEQFF
D gene: NA
CDR3 length: 11
clone size: NA
V gene: TRBV27
J gene: TRBJ2-1

CDR3 DNA: TGTGCCAGCAGCTGGGGACTAGCGGGAGTTGAAGATACGCAGTATTTT
CDR3 protein: CASSWGLAGVEDTQYF
D gene: TRBD2
CDR3 length: 16
clone size: NA
V gene: TRBV7-9
J gene: TRBJ2-3

CDR3 DNA: TGTGCCAGCAGCTTACAAGCGGGAGGCCACACAGATACGCAGTATTTT
CDR3 protein: CASSLQAGGHTDTQYF
D gene: TRBD2
CDR3 length: 16
clone size: NA
V gene: TRBV7-2
J gene: TRBJ2-3

CDR3 DNA: TGTGCCAGCAGCTTCACAGGGCATATGAGCAATCAGCCCCAGCATTTT
CDR3 protein: CASSFTGHMSNQPQHF
D gene: NA
CDR3 length: 16
clone size: NA
V gene: TRBV7-2
J gene: TRBJ1-5